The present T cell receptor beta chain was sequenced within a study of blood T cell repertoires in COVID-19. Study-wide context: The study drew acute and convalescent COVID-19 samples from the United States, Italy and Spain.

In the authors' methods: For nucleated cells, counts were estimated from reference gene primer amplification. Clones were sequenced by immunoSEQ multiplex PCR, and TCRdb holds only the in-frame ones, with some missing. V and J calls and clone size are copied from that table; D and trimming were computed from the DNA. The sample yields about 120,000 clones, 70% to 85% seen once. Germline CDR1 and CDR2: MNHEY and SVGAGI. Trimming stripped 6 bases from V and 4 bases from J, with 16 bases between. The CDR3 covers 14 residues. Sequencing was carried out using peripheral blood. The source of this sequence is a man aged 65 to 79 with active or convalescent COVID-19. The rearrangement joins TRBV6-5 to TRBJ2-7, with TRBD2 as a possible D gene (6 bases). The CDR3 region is CASRRAGPPYEQYF. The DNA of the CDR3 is TGTGCCAGCAGAAGGGCGGGGCCGCCTTACGAGCAGTACTTC.